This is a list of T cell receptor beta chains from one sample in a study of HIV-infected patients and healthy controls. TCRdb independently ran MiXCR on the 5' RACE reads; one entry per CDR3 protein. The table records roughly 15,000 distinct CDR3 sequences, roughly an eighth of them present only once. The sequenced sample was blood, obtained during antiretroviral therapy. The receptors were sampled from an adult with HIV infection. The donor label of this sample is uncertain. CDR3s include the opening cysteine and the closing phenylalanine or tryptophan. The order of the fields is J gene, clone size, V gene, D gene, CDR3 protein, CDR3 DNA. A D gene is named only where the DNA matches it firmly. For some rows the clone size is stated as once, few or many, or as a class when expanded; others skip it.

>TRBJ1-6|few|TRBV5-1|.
CASSGGEDNSPLHF
TGCGCCAGCAGTGGTGGAGAAGATAATTCACCCCTCCACTTT
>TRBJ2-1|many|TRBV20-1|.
CSARDTPYNEQFF
TGCAGTGCTAGAGATACACCCTACAATGAGCAGTTCTTC
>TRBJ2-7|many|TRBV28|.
CASSLYGQTYEQYF
TGTGCCAGCAGTTTATACGGCCAGACCTACGAGCAGTACTTC
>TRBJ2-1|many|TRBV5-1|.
CASSYNNEQFF
TGCGCCAGCAGCTACAACAATGAGCAGTTCTTC
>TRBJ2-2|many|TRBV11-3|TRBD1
CASSELPGGSSGELFF
TGTGCCAGCAGCGAACTTCCAGGGGGAAGCAGCGGGGAGCTGTTTTTT
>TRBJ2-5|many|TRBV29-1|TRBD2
CSVEVAGGTETQYF
TGCAGCGTTGAGGTAGCGGGAGGTACGGAGACCCAGTACTTC
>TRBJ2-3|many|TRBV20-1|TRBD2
CSAIHRVGSSGPDTQYF
TGCAGTGCGATCCACAGAGTCGGGTCTAGCGGCCCGGATACGCAGTATTTT
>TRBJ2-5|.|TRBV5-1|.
CASSPGRATQETQYF
TGCGCCAGCAGCCCCGGAAGGGCCACACAAGAGACCCAGTACTTC
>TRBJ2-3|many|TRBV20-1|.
CSASPGIPRGEAQYF
TGCAGTGCCTCGCCGGGAATTCCGCGGGGAGAGGCGCAGTATTTT
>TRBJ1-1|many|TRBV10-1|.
CASSVQMNTEAFF
TGCGCCAGCAGTGTGCAGATGAACACTGAAGCTTTCTTT
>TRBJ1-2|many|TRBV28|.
CASSLHSDSPEDYGYTF
TGTGCCAGCAGCCTCCACAGTGACAGTCCAGAGGACTATGGCTACACCTTC
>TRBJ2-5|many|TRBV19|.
CASSPGTRVAETQYF
TGTGCCAGTAGTCCAGGGACACGGGTTGCTGAGACCCAGTACTTC
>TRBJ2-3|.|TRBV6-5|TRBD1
CASRAADRGVTDTQYF
TGTGCCAGCAGAGCCGCGGACAGGGGAGTCACAGATACGCAGTATTTT